This T cell receptor (beta chain) was recorded in a study of cytomegalovirus exposure and HLA in healthy donors. Study information: The 110 million or so unique TCR beta sequences, from some 170 million T cells, were found by an earlier analysis. The study, taken as a whole, reports: As a later analysis revealed, the rate of TCR association differed by HLA locus, with DRB1 most and HLA-C fewest.

The donors were healthy bone marrow donors. V gave up 6 bases and J gave up 7 bases, with 16 bases separating them. The CDR3 is made up of 14 amino acids. The V gene's germline CDR1 is MNHNS and CDR2 SASEGT. This PCR relied on a set of 60 Vbeta primers and 13 Jbeta primers. Sequencing was performed with immunoSEQ multiplex PCR; in TCRdb, only in-frame clones are kept and a portion is missing. This sample carries approximately 160,000 clones, 65% to 80% of them seen once, and the ten largest clones take approximately 2.4%. About this clone itself: Its antigen is unknown.

The clonotype comes from a woman aged 40 to 50 in good health and CMV-seropositive. The sequencing sample was made of PBMCs. The chain uses TRBV6-1 and TRBJ2-1; D is perhaps TRBD2 (5 bases). Here the CDR3 reads CASRSSSTGNEQFF. As DNA, the CDR3 is TGTGCCAGCAGATCGTCTAGCACGGGGAATGAGCAGTTCTTC.